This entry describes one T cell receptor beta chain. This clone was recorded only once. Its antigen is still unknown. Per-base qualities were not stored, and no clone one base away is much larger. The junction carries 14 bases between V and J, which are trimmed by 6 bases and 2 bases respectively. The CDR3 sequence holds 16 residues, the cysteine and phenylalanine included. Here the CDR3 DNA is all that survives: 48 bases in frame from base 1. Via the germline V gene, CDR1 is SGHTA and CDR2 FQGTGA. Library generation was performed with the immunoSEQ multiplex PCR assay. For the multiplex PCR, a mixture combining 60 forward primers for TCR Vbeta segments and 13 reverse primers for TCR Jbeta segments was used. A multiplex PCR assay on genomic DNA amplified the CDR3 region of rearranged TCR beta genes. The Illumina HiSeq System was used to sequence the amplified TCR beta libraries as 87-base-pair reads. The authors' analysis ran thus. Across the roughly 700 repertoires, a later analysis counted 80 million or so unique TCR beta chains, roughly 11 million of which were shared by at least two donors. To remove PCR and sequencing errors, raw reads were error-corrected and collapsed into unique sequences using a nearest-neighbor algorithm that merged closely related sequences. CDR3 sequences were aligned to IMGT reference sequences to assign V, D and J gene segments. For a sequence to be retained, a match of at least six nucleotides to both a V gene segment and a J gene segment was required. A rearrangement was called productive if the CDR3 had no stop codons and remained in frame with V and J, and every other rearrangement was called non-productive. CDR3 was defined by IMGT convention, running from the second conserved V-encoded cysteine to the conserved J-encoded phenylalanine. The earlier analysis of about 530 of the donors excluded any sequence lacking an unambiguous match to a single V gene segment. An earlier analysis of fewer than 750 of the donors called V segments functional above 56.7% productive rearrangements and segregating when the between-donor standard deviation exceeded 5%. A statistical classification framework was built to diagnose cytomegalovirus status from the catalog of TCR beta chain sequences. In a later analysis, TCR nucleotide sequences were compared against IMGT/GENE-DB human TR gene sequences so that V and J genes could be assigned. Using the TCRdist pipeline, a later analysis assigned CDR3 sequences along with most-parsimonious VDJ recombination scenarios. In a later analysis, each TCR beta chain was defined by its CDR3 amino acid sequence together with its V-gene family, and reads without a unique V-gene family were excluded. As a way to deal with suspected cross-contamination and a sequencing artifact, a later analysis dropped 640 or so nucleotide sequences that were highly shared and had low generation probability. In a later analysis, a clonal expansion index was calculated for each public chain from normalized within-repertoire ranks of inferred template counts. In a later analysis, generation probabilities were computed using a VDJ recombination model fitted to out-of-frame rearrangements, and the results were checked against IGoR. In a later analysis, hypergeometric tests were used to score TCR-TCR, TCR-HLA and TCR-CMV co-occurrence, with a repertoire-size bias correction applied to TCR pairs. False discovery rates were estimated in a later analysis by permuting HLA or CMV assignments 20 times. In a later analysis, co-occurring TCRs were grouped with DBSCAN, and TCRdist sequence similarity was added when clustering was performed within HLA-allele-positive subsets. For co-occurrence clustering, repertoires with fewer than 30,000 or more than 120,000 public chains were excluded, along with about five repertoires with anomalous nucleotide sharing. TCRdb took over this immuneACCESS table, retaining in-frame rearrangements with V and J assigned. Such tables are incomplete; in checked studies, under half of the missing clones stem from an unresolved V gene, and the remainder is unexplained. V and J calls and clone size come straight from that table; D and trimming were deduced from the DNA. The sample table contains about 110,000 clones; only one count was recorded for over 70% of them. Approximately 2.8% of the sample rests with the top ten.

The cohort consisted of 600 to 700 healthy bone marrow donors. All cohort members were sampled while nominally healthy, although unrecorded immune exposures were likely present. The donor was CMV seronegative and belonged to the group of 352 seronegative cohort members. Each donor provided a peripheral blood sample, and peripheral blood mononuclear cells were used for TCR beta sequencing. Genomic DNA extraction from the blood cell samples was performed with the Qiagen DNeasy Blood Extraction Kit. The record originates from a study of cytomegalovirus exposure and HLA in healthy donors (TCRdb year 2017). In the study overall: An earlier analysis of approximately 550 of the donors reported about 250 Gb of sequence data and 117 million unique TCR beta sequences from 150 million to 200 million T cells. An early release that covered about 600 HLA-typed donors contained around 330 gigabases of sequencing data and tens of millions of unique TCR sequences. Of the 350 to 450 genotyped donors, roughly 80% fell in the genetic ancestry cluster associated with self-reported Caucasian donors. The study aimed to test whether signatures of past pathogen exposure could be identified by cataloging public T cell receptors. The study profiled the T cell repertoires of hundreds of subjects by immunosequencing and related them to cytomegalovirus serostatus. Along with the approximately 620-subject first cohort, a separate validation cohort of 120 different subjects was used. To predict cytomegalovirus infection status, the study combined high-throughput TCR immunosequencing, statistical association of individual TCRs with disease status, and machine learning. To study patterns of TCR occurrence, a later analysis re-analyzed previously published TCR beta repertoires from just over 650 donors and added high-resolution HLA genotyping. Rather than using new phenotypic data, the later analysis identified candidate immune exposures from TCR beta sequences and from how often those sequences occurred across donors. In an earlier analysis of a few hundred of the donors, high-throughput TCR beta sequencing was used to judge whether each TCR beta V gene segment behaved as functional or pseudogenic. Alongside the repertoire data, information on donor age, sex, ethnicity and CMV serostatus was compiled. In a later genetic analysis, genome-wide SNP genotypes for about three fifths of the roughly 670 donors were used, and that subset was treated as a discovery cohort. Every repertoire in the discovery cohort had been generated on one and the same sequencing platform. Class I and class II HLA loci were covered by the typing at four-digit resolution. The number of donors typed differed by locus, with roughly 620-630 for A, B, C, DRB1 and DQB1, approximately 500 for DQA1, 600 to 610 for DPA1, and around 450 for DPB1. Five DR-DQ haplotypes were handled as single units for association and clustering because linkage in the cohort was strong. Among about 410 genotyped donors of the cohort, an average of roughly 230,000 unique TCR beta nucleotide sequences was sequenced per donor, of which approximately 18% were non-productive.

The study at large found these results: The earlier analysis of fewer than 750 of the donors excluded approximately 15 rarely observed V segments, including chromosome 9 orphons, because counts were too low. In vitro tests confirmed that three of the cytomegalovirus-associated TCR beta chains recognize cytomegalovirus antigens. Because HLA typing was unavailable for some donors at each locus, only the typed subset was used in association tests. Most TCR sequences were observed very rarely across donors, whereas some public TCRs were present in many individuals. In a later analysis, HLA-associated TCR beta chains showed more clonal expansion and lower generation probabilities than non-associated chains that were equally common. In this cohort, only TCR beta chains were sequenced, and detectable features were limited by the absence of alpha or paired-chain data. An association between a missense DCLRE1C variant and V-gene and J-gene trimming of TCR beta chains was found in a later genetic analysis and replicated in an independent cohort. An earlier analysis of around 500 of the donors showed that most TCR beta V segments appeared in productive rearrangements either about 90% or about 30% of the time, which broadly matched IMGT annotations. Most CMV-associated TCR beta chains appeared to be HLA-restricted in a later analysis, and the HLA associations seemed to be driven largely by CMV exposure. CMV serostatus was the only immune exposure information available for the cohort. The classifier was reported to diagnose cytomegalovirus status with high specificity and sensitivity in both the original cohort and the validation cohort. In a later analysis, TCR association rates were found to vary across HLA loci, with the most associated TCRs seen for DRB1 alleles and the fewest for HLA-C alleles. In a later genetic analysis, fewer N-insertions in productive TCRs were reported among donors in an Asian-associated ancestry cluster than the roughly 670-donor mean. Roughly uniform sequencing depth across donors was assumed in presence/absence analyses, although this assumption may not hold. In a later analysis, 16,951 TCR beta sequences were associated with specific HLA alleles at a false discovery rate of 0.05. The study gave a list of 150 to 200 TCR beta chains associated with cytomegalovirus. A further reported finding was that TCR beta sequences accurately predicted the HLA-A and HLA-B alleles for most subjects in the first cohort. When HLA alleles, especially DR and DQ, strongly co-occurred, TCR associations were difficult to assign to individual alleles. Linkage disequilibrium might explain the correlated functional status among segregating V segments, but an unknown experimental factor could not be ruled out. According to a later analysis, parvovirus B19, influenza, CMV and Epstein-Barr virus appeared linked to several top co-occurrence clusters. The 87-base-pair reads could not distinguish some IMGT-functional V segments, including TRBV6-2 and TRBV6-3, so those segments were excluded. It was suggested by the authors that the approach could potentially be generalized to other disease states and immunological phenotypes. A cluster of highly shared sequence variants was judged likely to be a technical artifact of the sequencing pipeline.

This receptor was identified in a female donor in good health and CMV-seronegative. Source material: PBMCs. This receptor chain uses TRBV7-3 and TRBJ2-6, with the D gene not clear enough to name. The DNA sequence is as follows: TGTGCCAGCAGTCCCCTCGGAGTCCCTGGGGCCAACGTCCTGACTTTC. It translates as CASSPLGVPGANVLTF.